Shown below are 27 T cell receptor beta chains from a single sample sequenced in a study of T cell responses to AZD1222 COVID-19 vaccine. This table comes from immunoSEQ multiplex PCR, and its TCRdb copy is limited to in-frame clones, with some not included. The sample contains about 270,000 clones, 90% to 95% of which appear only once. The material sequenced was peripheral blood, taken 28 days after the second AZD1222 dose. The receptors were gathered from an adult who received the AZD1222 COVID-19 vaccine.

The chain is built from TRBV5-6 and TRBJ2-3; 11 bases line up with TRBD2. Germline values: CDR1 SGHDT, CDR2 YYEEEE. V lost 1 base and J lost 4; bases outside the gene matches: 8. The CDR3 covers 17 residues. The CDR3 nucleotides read TGTGCCAGCAGCTTGCCTAGAACTAGCGGGGGCGCAGATACGCAGTATTTT. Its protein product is CASSLPRTSGGADTQYF.

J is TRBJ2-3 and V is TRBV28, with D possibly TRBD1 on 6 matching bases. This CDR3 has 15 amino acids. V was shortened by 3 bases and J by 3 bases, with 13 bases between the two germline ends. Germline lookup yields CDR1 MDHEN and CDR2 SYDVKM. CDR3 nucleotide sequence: TGTGCCAGCAGTTTGGGGGCGCAGCATACAGATACGCAGTATTTT. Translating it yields CASSLGAQHTDTQYF.

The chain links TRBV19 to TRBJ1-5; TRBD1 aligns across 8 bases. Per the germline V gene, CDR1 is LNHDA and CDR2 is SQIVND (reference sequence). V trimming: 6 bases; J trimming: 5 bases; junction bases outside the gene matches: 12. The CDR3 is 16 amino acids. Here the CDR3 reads CASSHLQGGSDQPQHF. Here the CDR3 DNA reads TGTGCCAGTAGCCACCTACAGGGGGGATCCGATCAGCCCCAGCATTTT.

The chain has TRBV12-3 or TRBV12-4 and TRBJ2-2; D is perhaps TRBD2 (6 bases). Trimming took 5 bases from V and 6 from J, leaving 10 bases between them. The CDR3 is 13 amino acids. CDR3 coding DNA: TGTGCCAGCAGTCAGACTAGGGCCGGGGAGCTGTTTTTT. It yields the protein CASSQTRAGELFF.

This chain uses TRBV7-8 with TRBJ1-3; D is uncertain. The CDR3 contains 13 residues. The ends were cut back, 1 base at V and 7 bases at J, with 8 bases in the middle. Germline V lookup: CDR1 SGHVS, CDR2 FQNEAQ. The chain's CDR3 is CASSLGGRNTIYF. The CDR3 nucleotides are TGTGCCAGCAGCTTAGGGGGTCGCAACACCATATATTTT.

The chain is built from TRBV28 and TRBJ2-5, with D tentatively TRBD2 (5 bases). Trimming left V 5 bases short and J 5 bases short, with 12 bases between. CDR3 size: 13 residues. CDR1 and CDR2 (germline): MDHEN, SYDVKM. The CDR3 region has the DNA TGTGCCAGCAGTCCTTCAGGCGGGGAGACCCAGTACTTC. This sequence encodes CASSPSGGETQYF. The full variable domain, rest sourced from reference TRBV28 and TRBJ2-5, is DVKVTQSSRYLVKRTGEKVFLECVQDMDHENMFWYRQDPGLGLRLIYFSYDVKMKEKGDIPEGYSVSREKKERFSLILESASTNQTSMYLCASSPSGGETQYFGPGTRLLVL.

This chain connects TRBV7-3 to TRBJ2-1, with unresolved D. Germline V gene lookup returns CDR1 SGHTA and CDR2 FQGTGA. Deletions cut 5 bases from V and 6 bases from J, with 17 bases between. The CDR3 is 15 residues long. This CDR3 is CASSPLVSPSNEQFF. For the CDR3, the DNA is TGTGCCAGCAGCCCCCTAGTAAGCCCCTCCAATGAGCAGTTCTTC.

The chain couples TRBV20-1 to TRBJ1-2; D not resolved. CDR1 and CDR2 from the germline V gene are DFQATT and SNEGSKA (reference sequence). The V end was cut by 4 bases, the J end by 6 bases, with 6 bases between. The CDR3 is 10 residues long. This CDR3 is CSANGDGYTF. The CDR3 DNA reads TGCAGTGCTAATGGGGATGGCTACACCTTC.

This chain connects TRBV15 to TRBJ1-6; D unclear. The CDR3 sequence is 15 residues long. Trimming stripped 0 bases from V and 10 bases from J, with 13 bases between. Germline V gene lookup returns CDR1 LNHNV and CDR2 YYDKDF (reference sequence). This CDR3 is CATSRDTAPGSPLHF. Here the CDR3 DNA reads TGTGCCACCAGCAGAGATACAGCCCCGGGATCACCCCTCCACTTT.

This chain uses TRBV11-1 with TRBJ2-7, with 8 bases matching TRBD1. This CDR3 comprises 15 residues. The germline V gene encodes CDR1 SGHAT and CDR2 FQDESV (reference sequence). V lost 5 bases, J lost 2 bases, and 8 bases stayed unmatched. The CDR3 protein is CASSLHGQGPYEQYF. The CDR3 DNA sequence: TGTGCCAGCAGCCTCCACGGACAGGGTCCCTACGAGCAGTACTTC. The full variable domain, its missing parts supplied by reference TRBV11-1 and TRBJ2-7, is EAEVAQSPRYKITEKSQAVAFWCDPISGHATLYWYRQILGQGPELLVQFQDESVVDDSQLPKDRFSAERLKGVDSTLKIQPAELGDSAMYLCASSLHGQGPYEQYFGPGTRLTVT.

CDR3 sequence: CASSRWGNYGYTF. The CDR3 coding sequence is TGTGCCAGCAGCCGGTGGGGGAACTATGGCTACACCTTC. The chain combines TRBV5-6 with TRBJ1-2, with TRBD1 as a possible D gene (5 bases). The CDR3 is made up of 13 amino acids. V was pared by 4 bases and J by 2 bases, with 9 bases between. CDR1 and CDR2 (germline): SGHDT, YYEEEE.

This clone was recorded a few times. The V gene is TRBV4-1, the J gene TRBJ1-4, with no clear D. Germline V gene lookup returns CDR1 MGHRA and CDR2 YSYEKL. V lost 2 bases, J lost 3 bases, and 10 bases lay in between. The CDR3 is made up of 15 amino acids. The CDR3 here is CASSQMLGPNEKLFF. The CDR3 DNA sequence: TGCGCCAGCAGCCAAATGTTAGGACCTAATGAAAAACTGTTTTTT.

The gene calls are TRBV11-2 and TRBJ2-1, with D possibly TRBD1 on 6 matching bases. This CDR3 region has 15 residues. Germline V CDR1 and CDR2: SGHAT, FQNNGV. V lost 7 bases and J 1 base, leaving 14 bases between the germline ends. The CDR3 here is CASTQVQGSYNEQFF. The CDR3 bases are TGTGCCAGCACCCAGGTACAGGGATCCTACAATGAGCAGTTCTTC.

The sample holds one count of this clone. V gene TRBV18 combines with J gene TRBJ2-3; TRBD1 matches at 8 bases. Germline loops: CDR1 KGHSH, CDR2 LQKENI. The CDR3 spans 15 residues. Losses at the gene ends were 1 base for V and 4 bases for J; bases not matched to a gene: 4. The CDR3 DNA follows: TGTGCCAGCTCACCACGGACAGGGCATGCAGATACGCAGTATTTT. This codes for CASSPRTGHADTQYF. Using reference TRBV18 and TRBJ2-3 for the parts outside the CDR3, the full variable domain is NAGVMQNPRHLVRRRGQEARLRCSPMKGHSHVYWYRQLPEEGLKFMVYLQKENIIDESGMPKERFSAEFPKEGPSILRIQQVVRGDSAAYFCASSPRTGHADTQYFGPGTRLTVL.

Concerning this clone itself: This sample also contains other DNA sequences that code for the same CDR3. In nucleotides, the CDR3 is TGTGCCAGCAGCCAAGATTTGGGTAACTATGGCTACACCTTC. Translating gives CASSQDLGNYGYTF. The V gene is TRBV3-1 (or the pseudogene TRBV3-2), the J gene TRBJ1-2; D gene uncertain. CDR1 LGHDT and CDR2 YNNKEL come from the germline V gene (reference sequence). The CDR3 extends over 14 amino acids. The V gene lost 0 bases and the J gene lost 1 base, with 6 bases spanning the gap.

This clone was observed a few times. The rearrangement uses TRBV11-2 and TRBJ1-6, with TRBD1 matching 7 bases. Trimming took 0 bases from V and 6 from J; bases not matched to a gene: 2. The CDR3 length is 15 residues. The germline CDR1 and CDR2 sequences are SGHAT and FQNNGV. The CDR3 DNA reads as TGTGCCAGCAGCTTAGAGACAGGGCGTAATTCACCCCTCCACTTT. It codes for CASSLETGRNSPLHF.

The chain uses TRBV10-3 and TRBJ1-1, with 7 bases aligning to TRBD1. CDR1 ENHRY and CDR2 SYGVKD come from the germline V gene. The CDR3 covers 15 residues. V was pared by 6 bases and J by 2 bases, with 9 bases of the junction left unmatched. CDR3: CAIRAQGQINTEAFF. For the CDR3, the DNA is TGTGCCATCAGGGCCCAGGGACAGATAAACACTGAAGCTTTCTTT.

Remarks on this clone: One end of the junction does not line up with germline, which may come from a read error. CDR3 sequence (DNA): TGTGCCAGCAGTCAAGGGCACGAGAATCAGCCCCAGCATTTT. The encoded protein is CASSQGHENQPQHF. The rearrangement uses TRBV4-2 and TRBJ1-5; D is undetermined. The CDR3 is 14 amino acids. Germline V gene sequence: CDR1 LGHNA, CDR2 YNFKEQ.

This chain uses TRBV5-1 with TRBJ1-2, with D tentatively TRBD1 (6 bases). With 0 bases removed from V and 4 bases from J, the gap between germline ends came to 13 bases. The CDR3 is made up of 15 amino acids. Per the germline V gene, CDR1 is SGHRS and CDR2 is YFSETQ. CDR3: CASSLGGAQGYGYTF. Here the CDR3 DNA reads TGCGCCAGCAGCTTGGGGGGGGCGCAGGGCTATGGCTACACCTTC.

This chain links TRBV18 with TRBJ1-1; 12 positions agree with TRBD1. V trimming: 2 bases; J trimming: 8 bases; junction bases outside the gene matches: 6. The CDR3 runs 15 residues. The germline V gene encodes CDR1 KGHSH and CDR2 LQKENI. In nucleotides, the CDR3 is TGTGCCAGCTCACCAGGGGGACAGGGGGCCGGAGAAGCTTTCTTT. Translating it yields CASSPGGQGAGEAFF. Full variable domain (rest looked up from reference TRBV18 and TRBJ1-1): NAGVMQNPRHLVRRRGQEARLRCSPMKGHSHVYWYRQLPEEGLKFMVYLQKENIIDESGMPKERFSAEFPKEGPSILRIQQVVRGDSAAYFCASSPGGQGAGEAFFGQGTRLTVV.

The CDR3 sequence is CASSLGAGQGGQPQHF. The CDR3 nucleotides read TGTGCCAGCAGCTTAGGTGCTGGACAGGGCGGTCAGCCCCAGCATTTT. V usage is TRBV7-9 and J usage is TRBJ1-5; 8 bases fit TRBD1. The ends lost 1 base at V and 6 bases at J; junction bases unmatched: 8. CDR1 and CDR2 from the germline V gene are SEHNR and FQNEAQ (reference sequence). The CDR3 is made up of 16 amino acids.

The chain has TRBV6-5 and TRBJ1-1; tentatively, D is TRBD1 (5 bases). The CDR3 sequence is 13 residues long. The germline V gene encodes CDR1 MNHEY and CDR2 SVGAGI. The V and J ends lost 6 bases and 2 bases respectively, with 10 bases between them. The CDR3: CASRLTDNTEAFF. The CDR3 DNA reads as TGTGCCAGCAGACTGACAGATAACACTGAAGCTTTCTTT.

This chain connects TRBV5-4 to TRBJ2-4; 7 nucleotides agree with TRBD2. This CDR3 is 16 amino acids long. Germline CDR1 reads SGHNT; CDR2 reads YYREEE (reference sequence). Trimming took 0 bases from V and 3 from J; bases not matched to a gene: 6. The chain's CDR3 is CASSLEAGLSKNIQYF. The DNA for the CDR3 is TGTGCCAGCAGCTTGGAAGCGGGATTGAGCAAAAACATTCAGTACTTC. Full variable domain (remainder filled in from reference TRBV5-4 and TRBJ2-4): ETGVTQSPTHLIKTRGQQVTLRCSSQSGHNTVSWYQQALGQGPQFIFQYYREEENGRGNFPPRFSGLQFPNYSSELNVNALELDDSALYLCASSLEAGLSKNIQYFGAGTRLSVL.

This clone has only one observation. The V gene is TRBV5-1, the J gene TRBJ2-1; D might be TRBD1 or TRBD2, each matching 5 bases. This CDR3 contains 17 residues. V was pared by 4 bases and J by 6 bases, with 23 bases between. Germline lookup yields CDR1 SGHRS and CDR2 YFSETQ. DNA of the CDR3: TGCGCCAGCAGCCTAACGACAGCCTCGGACTTTAGCAATGAGCAGTTCTTC. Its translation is CASSLTTASDFSNEQFF. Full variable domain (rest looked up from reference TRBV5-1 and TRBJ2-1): KAGVTQTPRYLIKTRGQQVTLSCSPISGHRSVSWYQQTPGQGLQFLFEYFSETQRNKGNFPGRFSGRQFSNSRSEMNVSTLELGDSALYLCASSLTTASDFSNEQFFGPGTRLTVL.

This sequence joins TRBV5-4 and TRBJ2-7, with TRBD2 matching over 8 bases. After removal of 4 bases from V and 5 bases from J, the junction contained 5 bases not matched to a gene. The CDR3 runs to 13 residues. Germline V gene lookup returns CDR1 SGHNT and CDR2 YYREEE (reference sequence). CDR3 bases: TGTGCCAGCAGCCTCCAAGCGGGGGACGAGCAGTACTTC. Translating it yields CASSLQAGDEQYF.

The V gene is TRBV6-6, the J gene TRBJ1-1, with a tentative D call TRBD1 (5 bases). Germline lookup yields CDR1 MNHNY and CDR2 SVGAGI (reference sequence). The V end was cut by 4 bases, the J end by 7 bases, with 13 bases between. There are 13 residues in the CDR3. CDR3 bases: TGTGCCAGCAGTTCCCCGGTGGGGGTTGAAGCTTTCTTT. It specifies CASSSPVGVEAFF.

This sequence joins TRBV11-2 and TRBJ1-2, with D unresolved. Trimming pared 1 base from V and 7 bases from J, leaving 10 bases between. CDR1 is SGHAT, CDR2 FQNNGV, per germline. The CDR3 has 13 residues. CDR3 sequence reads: CASSLGQASGYTF. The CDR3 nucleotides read TGTGCCAGCAGCTTAGGGCAGGCCTCTGGCTACACCTTC.